A single TCR beta chain is shown here with its context. Its antigen is unidentified. After constant-region reverse-primer amplification, full-length variable regions underwent semi-nested PCR with Nested Universal Primer A. TCRdb redid the calling of the 5' RACE reads with MiXCR, one entry per CDR3 protein. The top ten clones hold roughly an eighth of a sample with roughly 11,000 distinct CDR3 sequences, more than 40% of them seen once. Study findings and constraints: Tumor memory CD4+ T cell TCR gene usage clustered with blood and lymph node memory CD4+ cells and lymph node naive CD4+ cells.

The CDR3 loop spans 14 amino acids. V gave up 4 bases and J gave up 2 bases, with 11 bases separating them. The germline CDR1 and CDR2 sequences are SGHAT and FQDESV (reference sequence). The chain carries TRBV11-1 and TRBJ1-2, with D hard to call. The receptor's source is a female donor with breast cancer. Material: tumor-infiltrating naive CD4+ T cells sorted from the breast tumor. Sample subset: naive CD4+ T cells, CD4+CD45RA+CD25-. CDR3 sequence (DNA): TGTGCCAGCAGCTCAACTGGAGGGAACTATGGCTACACCTTC. This codes for CASSSTGGNYGYTF.